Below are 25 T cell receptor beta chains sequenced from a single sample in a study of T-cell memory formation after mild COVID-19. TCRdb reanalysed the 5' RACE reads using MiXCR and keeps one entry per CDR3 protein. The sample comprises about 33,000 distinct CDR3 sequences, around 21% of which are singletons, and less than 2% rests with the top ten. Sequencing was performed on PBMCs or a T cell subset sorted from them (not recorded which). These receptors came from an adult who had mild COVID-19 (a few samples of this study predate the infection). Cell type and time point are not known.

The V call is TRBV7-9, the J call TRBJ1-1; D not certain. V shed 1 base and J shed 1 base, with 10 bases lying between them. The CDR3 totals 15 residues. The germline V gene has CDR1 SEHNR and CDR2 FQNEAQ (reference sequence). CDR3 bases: TGTGCCAGCAGCTTAGGTCCGACGGGGAACACTGAAGCTTTCTTT. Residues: CASSLGPTGNTEAFF.

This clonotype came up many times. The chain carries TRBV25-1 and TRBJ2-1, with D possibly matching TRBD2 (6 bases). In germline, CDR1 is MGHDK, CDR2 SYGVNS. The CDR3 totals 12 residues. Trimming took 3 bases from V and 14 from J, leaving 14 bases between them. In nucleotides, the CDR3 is TGTGCCAGCAGTGAGCCGGGGGACCGGGAGTTCTTC. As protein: CASSEPGDREFF.

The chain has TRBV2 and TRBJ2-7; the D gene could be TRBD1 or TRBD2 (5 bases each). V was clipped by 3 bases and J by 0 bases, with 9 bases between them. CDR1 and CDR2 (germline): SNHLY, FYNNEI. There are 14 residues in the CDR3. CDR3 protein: CASSEAGSSYEQYF. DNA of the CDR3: TGTGCCAGCAGTGAGGCAGGGAGCTCCTACGAGCAGTACTTC.

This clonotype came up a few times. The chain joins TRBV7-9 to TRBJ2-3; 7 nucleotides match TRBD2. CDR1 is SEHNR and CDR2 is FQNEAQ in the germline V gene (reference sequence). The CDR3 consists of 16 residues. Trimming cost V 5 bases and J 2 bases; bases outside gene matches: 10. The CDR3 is CASSIPRDYLTDTQYF. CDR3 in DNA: TGTGCCAGCAGCATACCTCGGGACTACCTCACAGATACGCAGTATTTT.

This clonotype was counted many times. The chain's CDR3 is CASSDGQANTEAFF. Written as DNA, the CDR3 is TGTGCCAGCAGTGATGGACAGGCGAACACTGAAGCTTTCTTT. The genes are TRBV2 and TRBJ1-1, with 7 bases fitting TRBD1. Germline V gene lookup returns CDR1 SNHLY and CDR2 FYNNEI. This CDR3 is built from 14 residues. The V segment lost 3 bases and the J segment 1 base; nucleotides outside the gene matches: 2. The whole variable domain, filled in from reference TRBV2 and TRBJ1-1, reads EPEVTQTPSHQVTQMGQEVILRCVPISNHLYFYWYRQILGQKVEFLVSFYNNEISEKSEIFDDQFSVERPDGSNFTLKIRSTKLEDSAMYFCASSDGQANTEAFFGQGTRLTVV.

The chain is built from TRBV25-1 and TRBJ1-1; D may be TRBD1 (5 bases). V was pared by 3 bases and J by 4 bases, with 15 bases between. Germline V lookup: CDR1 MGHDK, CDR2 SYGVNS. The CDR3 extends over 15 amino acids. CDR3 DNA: TGTGCCAGCAGTGACTCCACCAGGGAGCGCACTGAAGCTTTCTTT. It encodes CASSDSTRERTEAFF.

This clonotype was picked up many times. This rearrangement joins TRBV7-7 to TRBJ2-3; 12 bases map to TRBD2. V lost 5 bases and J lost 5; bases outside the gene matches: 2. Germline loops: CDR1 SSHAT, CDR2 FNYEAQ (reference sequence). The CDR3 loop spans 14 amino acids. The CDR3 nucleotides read TGTGCCAGCAGCCCGGGACTAGCGGGAGATACGCAGTATTTT. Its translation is CASSPGLAGDTQYF.

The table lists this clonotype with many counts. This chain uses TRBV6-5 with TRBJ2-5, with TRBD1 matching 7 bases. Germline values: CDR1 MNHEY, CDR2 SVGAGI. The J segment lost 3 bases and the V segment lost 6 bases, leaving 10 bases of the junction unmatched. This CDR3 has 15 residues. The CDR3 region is CASRTTGTAKETQYF. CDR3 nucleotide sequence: TGTGCCAGCAGAACCACCGGGACAGCAAAAGAGACCCAGTACTTC.

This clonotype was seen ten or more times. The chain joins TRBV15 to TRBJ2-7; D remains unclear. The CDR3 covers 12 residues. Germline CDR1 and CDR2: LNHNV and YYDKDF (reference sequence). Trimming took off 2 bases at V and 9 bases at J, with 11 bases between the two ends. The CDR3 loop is CATSRQYIGQYF. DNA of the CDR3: TGTGCCACCAGCAGACAGTATATCGGGCAGTACTTC. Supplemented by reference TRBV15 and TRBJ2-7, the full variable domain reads DAMVIQNPRYQVTQFGKPVTLSCSQTLNHNVMYWYQQKSSQAPKLLFHYYDKDFNNEADTPDNFQSRRPNTSFCFLDIRSPGLGDTAMYLCATSRQYIGQYFGPGTRLTVT.

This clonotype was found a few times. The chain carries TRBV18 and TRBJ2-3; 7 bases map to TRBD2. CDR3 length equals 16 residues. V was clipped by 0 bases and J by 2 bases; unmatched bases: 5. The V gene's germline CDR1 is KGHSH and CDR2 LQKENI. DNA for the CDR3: TGTGCCAGCTCACCACCGACGGGGGGAAACACAGATACGCAGTATTTT. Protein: CASSPPTGGNTDTQYF. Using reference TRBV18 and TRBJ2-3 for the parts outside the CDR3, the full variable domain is NAGVMQNPRHLVRRRGQEARLRCSPMKGHSHVYWYRQLPEEGLKFMVYLQKENIIDESGMPKERFSAEFPKEGPSILRIQQVVRGDSAAYFCASSPPTGGNTDTQYFGPGTRLTVL.

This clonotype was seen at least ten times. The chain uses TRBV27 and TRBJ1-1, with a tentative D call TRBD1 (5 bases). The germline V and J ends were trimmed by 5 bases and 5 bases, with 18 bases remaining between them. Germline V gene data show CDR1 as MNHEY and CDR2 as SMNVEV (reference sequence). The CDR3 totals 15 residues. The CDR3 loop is CASSPTQLGGTEAFF. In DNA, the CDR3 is TGTGCCAGCAGTCCAACGCAGCTGGGGGGAACTGAAGCTTTCTTT.

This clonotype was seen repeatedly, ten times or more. As DNA, the CDR3 is TGTGCCAGCAGTCTTCCGCAGGGATATGGCTACACCTTC. It encodes CASSLPQGYGYTF. The chain recombines TRBV28 with TRBJ1-2; TRBD1 might be the D (5 bases). The CDR3 covers 13 residues. Germline CDR1 reads MDHEN; CDR2 reads SYDVKM. The ends were cut back, 5 bases at V and 5 bases at J, with 12 bases in the middle.

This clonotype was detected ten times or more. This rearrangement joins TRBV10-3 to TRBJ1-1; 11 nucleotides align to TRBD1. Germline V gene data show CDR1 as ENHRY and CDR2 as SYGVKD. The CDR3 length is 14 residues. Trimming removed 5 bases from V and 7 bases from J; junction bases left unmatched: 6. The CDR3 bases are TGTGCCATCAGTACGGACAGGGGGCAGTTTGAAGCTTTCTTT. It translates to CAISTDRGQFEAFF.

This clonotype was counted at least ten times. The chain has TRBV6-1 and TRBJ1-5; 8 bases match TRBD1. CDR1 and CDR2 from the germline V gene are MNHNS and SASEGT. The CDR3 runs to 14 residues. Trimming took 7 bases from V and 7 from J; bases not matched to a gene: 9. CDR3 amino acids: CASIRTGKYQPQHF. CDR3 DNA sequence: TGTGCCAGCATTCGGACAGGGAAGTACCAGCCCCAGCATTTT.

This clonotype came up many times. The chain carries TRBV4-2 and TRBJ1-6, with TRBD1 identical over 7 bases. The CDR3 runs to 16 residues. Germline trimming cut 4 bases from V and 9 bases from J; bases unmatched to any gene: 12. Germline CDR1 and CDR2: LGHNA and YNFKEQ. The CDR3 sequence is CASSPAAGTEFSPLHF. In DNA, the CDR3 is TGTGCCAGCAGCCCAGCCGCCGGGACAGAGTTTTCACCCCTCCACTTT.

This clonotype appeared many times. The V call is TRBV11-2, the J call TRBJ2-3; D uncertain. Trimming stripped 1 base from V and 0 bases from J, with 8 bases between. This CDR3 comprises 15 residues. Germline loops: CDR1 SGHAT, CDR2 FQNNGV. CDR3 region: CASSLGPVSTDTQYF. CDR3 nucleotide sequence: TGTGCCAGCAGCTTAGGCCCAGTAAGCACAGATACGCAGTATTTT.

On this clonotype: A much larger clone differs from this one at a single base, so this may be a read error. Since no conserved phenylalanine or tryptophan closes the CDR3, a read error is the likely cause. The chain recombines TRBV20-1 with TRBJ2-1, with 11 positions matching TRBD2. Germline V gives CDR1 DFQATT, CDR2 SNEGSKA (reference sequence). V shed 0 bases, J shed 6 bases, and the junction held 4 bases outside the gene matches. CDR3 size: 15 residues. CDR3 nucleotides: TGCAGTGCTAGAGATGGGACTAGCGGATTCAATGAGCAGTTCTTA. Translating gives CSARDGTSGFNEQFL.

CDR3 nucleotide sequence: TGTGCCAGCAGCCGTACTAGCGGGGGGGCCGGTGAGCAGTTCTTC. It is translated as CASSRTSGGAGEQFF. V gene TRBV5-4 combines with J gene TRBJ2-1, with 13 bases aligning to TRBD2. The length of the CDR3 is 15 residues. Germline V lookup: CDR1 SGHNT, CDR2 YYREEE (reference sequence). The V segment lost 4 bases and the J segment 9 bases; nucleotides outside the gene matches: 7.

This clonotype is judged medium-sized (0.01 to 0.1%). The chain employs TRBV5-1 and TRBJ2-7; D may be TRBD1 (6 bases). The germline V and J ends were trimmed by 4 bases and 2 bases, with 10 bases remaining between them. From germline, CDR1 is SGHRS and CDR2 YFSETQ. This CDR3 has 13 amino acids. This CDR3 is CASSPRQAYEQYF. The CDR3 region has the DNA TGCGCCAGCAGCCCACGACAGGCCTACGAGCAGTACTTC.

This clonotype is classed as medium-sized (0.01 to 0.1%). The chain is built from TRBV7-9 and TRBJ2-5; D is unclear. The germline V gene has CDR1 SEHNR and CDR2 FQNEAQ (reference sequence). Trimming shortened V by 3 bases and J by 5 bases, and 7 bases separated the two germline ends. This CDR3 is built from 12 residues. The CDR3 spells CASSLGFETQYF. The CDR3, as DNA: TGTGCCAGCAGCTTGGGGTTTGAGACCCAGTACTTC.

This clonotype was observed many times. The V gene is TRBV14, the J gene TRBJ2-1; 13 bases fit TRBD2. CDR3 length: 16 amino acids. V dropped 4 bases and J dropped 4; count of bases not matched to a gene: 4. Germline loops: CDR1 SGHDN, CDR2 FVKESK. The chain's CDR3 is CASSRGLAGAYNEQFF. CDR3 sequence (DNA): TGTGCCAGCAGCCGAGGACTAGCGGGAGCTTACAATGAGCAGTTCTTC. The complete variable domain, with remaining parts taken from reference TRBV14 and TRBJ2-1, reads EAGVTQFPSHSVIEKGQTVTLRCDPISGHDNLYWYRRVMGKEIKFLLHFVKESKQDESGMPNNRFLAERTGGTYSTLKVQPAELEDSGVYFCASSRGLAGAYNEQFFGPGTRLTVL.

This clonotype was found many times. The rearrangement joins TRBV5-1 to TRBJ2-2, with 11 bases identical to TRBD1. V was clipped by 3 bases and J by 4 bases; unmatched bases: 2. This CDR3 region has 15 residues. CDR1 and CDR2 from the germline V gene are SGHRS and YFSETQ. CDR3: CASSWTGGFTGELFF. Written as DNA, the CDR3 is TGCGCCAGCAGCTGGACAGGGGGCTTCACCGGGGAGCTGTTTTTT.

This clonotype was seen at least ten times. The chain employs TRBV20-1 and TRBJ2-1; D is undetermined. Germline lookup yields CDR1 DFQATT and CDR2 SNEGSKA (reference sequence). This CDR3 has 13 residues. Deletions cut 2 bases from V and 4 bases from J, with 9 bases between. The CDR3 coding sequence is TGCAGTGCTAGACTACTCCCGTACAATGAGCAGTTCTTC. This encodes CSARLLPYNEQFF.

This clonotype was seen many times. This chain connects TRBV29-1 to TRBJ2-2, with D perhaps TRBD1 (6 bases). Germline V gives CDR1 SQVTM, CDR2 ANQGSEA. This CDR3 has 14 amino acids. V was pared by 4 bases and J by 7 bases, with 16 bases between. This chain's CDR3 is CSVGSTGLNGELFF. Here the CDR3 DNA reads TGCAGCGTTGGGTCAACAGGGCTCAACGGGGAGCTGTTTTTT.

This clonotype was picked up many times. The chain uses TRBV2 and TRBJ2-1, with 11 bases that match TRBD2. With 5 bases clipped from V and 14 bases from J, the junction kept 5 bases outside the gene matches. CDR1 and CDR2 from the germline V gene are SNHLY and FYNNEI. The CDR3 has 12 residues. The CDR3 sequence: CASSSTSGVEFF. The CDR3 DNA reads TGTGCCAGCAGTTCGACTAGCGGGGTAGAGTTCTTC. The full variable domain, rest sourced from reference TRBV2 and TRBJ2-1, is EPEVTQTPSHQVTQMGQEVILRCVPISNHLYFYWYRQILGQKVEFLVSFYNNEISEKSEIFDDQFSVERPDGSNFTLKIRSTKLEDSAMYFCASSSTSGVEFFGPGTRLTVL.